Below are 19 T cell receptor beta chains sequenced from a single sample in a study of blood T cells in healthy people across ages (dated by TCRdb to between 2014 and 2017). Libraries came from 5' RACE. Sequencer: Illumina HiSeq 2500. The second PCR ran for about 7 to 11 cycles and used a J-beta primer mix along with a sample-barcoded 5' primer. TCRdb handled the public reads itself, with Q25 trimming in fastp and clone calling in MiXCR, and kept productive beta chains. Under each unique CDR3 protein, matching rows form one entry showing the most common genes and DNA. In all, the sample holds roughly 560,000 distinct CDR3 sequences, and around 24% of those were seen once. The ten biggest clones cover around 10% of the sample. The sample also formed part of further work on T cells of mothers and their children.

The sample was blood. The receptors here all came from a boy between 5 and 17 years old in good health.

This clonotype has only one observation. The CDR3 nucleotides read TGTGCCAGCAGTTCCCTCTCTGACGGGGAGCTGTTTTTT. Translated, it gives CASSSLSDGELFF. The rearrangement joins TRBV12-3 or TRBV12-4 to TRBJ2-2, with D unresolved. V was trimmed by 4 bases and J by 7 bases, leaving 10 bases between them. There are 13 residues in the CDR3.

There are a few counts of this clonotype. The J gene is TRBJ1-2, the V gene TRBV20-1, with D unresolved. Germline CDR1 is DFQATT and CDR2 is SNEGSKA (reference sequence). The CDR3 spans 15 residues. Trimming pared 3 bases from V and 3 bases from J, leaving 17 bases between. The CDR3 DNA follows: TGCAGTGCTAGCGGCAGGCGTCTAATTTACTATGGCTACACCTTC. Translating gives CSASGRRLIYYGYTF.

This rearrangement joins TRBV3-1 to TRBJ2-3, with TRBD2 matching 11 bases. The CDR3 has 20 amino acids. Germline V gene lookup returns CDR1 LGHDT and CDR2 YNNKEL (reference sequence). V shed 3 bases and J 0 bases; nucleotides not matched to a gene: 14. Here the CDR3 DNA reads TGTGCCAGCAGCCAGTACACTAGCGGGAGCCCCGGAAAAAGCACAGATACGCAGTATTTT. Encoded protein: CASSQYTSGSPGKSTDTQYF.

This clonotype has just a few counts. This chain uses TRBV6-5 with TRBJ2-7; 7 bases are a match to TRBD2. The CDR3 consists of 14 residues. Germline CDR1 reads MNHEY; CDR2 reads SVGAGI. J gave up 1 base and V 6 bases, and 6 bases lay outside the gene matches. CDR3 nucleotides: TGTGCCAGCAGGCGTGCGGGGGTTTCCTACGAGCAGTACTTC. Protein sequence: CASRRAGVSYEQYF.

This chain connects TRBV29-1 to TRBJ2-7, with TRBD1 matching over 10 bases. This CDR3 region has 14 residues. The trim removed 6 bases at V and 4 bases at J, leaving 9 bases unmatched. Germline V gives CDR1 SQVTM, CDR2 ANQGSEA. The CDR3 DNA reads as TGCAGCGTACCCGGGACAGGGGCGCAATACGAGCAGTACTTC. Encoded protein: CSVPGTGAQYEQYF.

The chain carries TRBV2 and TRBJ2-1, with unresolved D. The germline gives CDR1 SNHLY, CDR2 FYNNEI. The V end lost 3 bases, the J end lost 5 bases, and 11 bases lay between the germline ends. The CDR3 has 14 residues. The CDR3 region is CASSEARSHNEQFF. In DNA, the CDR3 is TGTGCCAGCAGTGAGGCTAGATCCCACAATGAGCAGTTCTTC.

V usage is TRBV24-1 and J usage is TRBJ2-1, with 11 bases matching TRBD2. Trimming removed 5 bases from V and 0 bases from J; junction bases left unmatched: 8. Germline loops: CDR1 KGHDR, CDR2 SFDVKD. The CDR3 covers 18 residues. In DNA, the CDR3 is TGTGCCACCAGTGTCGCTAGCGGGAGGTCCGACTCCTACAATGAGCAGTTCTTC. It yields the protein CATSVASGRSDSYNEQFF.

The CDR3 DNA reads as TGTGCCAGCAAAATCCTGGACACTGAAGCTTTCTTT. Translating gives CASKILDTEAFF. This chain uses TRBV28 with TRBJ1-1; D is unresolved. V lost 7 bases and J lost 3, with 9 bases in between. This CDR3 spans 12 amino acids. Per germline, CDR1 MDHEN and CDR2 SYDVKM. Using reference TRBV28 and TRBJ1-1 for the parts outside the CDR3, the full variable domain is DVKVTQSSRYLVKRTGEKVFLECVQDMDHENMFWYRQDPGLGLRLIYFSYDVKMKEKGDIPEGYSVSREKKERFSLILESASTNQTSMYLCASKILDTEAFFGQGTRLTVV.

The chain employs TRBV9 and TRBJ2-3; maybe TRBD2 (5 bases). The CDR3 runs 14 residues. With 3 bases removed from V and 3 bases from J, the gap between germline ends came to 11 bases. Per the germline V gene, CDR1 is SGDLS and CDR2 is YYNGEE. The CDR3 region is CASSAGERTDTQYF. CDR3 nucleotide sequence: TGTGCCAGCAGCGCTGGGGAGCGGACAGATACGCAGTATTTT. Full variable domain (remainder filled in from reference TRBV9 and TRBJ2-3): DSGVTQTPKHLITATGQRVTLRCSPRSGDLSVYWYQQSLDQGLQFLIQYYNGEERAKGNILERFSAQQFPDLHSELNLSSLELGDSALYFCASSAGERTDTQYFGPGTRLTVL.

The gene calls are TRBV7-8 and TRBJ2-7; D might be TRBD2 (6 bases). The CDR3 covers 15 residues. Trimming stripped 5 bases from V and 0 bases from J, with 14 bases between. Germline lookup yields CDR1 SGHVS and CDR2 FQNEAQ. The CDR3 here is CASSPTDGGSYEQYF. DNA of the CDR3: TGTGCCAGCAGCCCCACAGACGGGGGCTCCTACGAGCAGTACTTC.

The V gene is TRBV27, the J gene TRBJ2-1; 7 nucleotides agree with TRBD1. The CDR3 length is 14 residues. Per germline, CDR1 MNHEY and CDR2 SMNVEV (reference sequence). The J segment lost 3 bases and the V segment lost 5 bases, leaving 4 bases of the junction unmatched. The CDR3 coding sequence is TGTGCCAGCAGTCTACAGGGGTTCTACAATGAGCAGTTCTTC. It yields the protein CASSLQGFYNEQFF.

The CDR3 protein is CASSLSSNTEAFF. In nucleotides, the CDR3 is TGTGCCAGCAGTTTATCGTCCAACACTGAAGCTTTCTTT. This chain joins TRBV12-3 or TRBV12-4 and TRBJ1-1; no clear D. This CDR3 contains 13 residues. V was shortened by 2 bases and J by 2 bases, with 6 bases between the two germline ends.

The CDR3 nucleotides read TGCAGTGCTAGAGATACTGAATCCCCGCGGACCGGGGAGCTGTTTTTT. This gives the protein CSARDTESPRTGELFF. This chain connects TRBV20-1 to TRBJ2-2; no reliable D call. Trimming left V 0 bases short and J 5 bases short, with 16 bases between. CDR1 and CDR2 (germline): DFQATT, SNEGSKA (reference sequence). This CDR3 has 16 residues.

This clonotype was counted many times. The chain joins TRBV11-2 to TRBJ1-1; D is undetermined. Germline assignment: CDR1 SGHAT and CDR2 FQNNGV. V was clipped by 8 bases and J by 1 base, with 14 bases between them. This CDR3 has 14 residues. Here the CDR3 DNA reads TGTGCCAGCGGGGTAGCGGGAGGGAACACTGAAGCTTTCTTT. This codes for CASGVAGGNTEAFF.

This clonotype came up a few times. The CDR3 reads CASSSAPGPDYNEQFF. For the CDR3, the DNA is TGTGCCAGCAGTTCGGCGCCAGGGCCCGACTACAATGAGCAGTTCTTC. This rearrangement joins TRBV6-2 or TRBV6-3 to TRBJ2-1, with D perhaps matching TRBD1 (5 bases). The CDR3 is 16 amino acids. Trimming removed 4 bases at V and 3 bases at J, with 16 bases between. Germline CDR1 MNHEY, CDR2 SVGEGT.

The genes are TRBV2 and TRBJ2-3; D gene ambiguous. CDR1 and CDR2 from the germline V gene are SNHLY and FYNNEI. This CDR3 spans 13 amino acids. The V end lost 7 bases, the J end lost 2 bases, and 10 bases lay between the germline ends. The CDR3 coding sequence is TGTGCCAGCAAACGGCCCTCCACAGATACGCAGTATTTT. Protein sequence: CASKRPSTDTQYF.

The chain has TRBV11-3 and TRBJ2-3, with TRBD1 matching over 10 bases. V shed 5 bases, J shed 4 bases, and the junction held 12 bases outside the gene matches. This CDR3 region has 17 residues. Germline V gives CDR1 SGHNT, CDR2 YENEEA. CDR3 DNA: TGTGCCAGCAGCGGCCGGGACAGGGGCACGTTCTCAGATACGCAGTATTTT. Residues: CASSGRDRGTFSDTQYF.

This chain uses TRBV7-9 with TRBJ2-5; D is undetermined. V dropped 1 base and J dropped 1 base, with 13 bases sitting between them. Germline values: CDR1 SEHNR, CDR2 FQNEAQ (reference sequence). The CDR3 totals 16 residues. CDR3 in amino acids: CASSLEGGGPQETQYF. The CDR3 region has the DNA TGTGCCAGCAGCTTAGAGGGCGGCGGACCCCAAGAGACCCAGTACTTC.

This clonotype came up a few times. The gene calls are TRBV20-1 and TRBJ1-2; D call uncertain. Germline V gene data show CDR1 as DFQATT and CDR2 as SNEGSKA (reference sequence). The CDR3 extends over 10 amino acids. V shed 6 bases and J shed 4 bases, with 6 bases lying between them. This CDR3 reads CSAGSYGYTF. CDR3 in DNA: TGCAGTGCAGGGTCCTATGGCTACACCTTC.